This is a list of T cell receptor beta chains from one sample in a study of long-term antiretroviral therapy in people with HIV. Clones were read by immunoSEQ multiplex PCR, and TCRdb kept only the in-frame ones, dropping some. This sample carries approximately 27,000 clones, approximately 90% of them seen once, and the ten largest clones take less than 5%. Here the sequenced sample was unsorted PBMCs, taken 3.1 years after starting antiretroviral therapy. The origin of the receptors is a young man with HIV. Each CDR3 is given with its conserved first and last residue. Fields, in order: CDR3 protein, CDR3 DNA, clone size, V gene, D gene, CDR3 length, J gene. D genes are given only for firm matches. Clone size is not always given. Where it is, it says once, few, many or a class for expanded clones.

CDR3aa: CASSMLLSGGNQPQHF
CDR3nt: TGTGCCAGTAGTATGTTGCTCTCCGGGGGCAATCAGCCCCAGCATTTT
abundance: -
v_gene: TRBV19
d_gene: -
len: 16
j_gene: TRBJ1-5

CDR3aa: CASSHRYSNQPQHF
CDR3nt: TGCGCCAGCAGCCACCGATATAGCAATCAGCCCCAGCATTTT
abundance: -
v_gene: TRBV4-1
d_gene: -
len: 14
j_gene: TRBJ1-5

CDR3aa: CASSQRGYNEQFF
CDR3nt: TGTGCCAGCTCCCAGCGGGGCTACAATGAGCAGTTCTTC
abundance: -
v_gene: TRBV18
d_gene: TRBD2
len: 13
j_gene: TRBJ2-1

CDR3aa: CASGGSSYEQYF
CDR3nt: TGTGCCAGCGGGGGGAGCTCCTACGAGCAGTACTTC
abundance: once
v_gene: TRBV6-5
d_gene: -
len: 12
j_gene: TRBJ2-7

CDR3aa: CSAGLRAGNYGYTF
CDR3nt: TGCAGCGCCGGACTAAGGGCGGGGAACTATGGCTACACCTTC
abundance: -
v_gene: TRBV29-1
d_gene: -
len: 14
j_gene: TRBJ1-2

CDR3aa: CASSQGGGQGSSPLHF
CDR3nt: TGCGCCAGCAGCCAAGGGGGGGGGCAGGGGAGTTCACCCCTCCACTTT
abundance: -
v_gene: TRBV4-3
d_gene: -
len: 16
j_gene: TRBJ1-6

CDR3aa: CAISERNTEAFF
CDR3nt: TGTGCCATCAGCGAGAGGAACACTGAAGCTTTCTTT
abundance: -
v_gene: TRBV10-3
d_gene: -
len: 12
j_gene: TRBJ1-1

CDR3aa: CASRRQGGEWETQYF
CDR3nt: TGTGCCAGCAGACGACAGGGTGGGGAGTGGGAGACCCAGTACTTC
abundance: -
v_gene: TRBV6-5
d_gene: TRBD1
len: 15
j_gene: TRBJ2-5

CDR3aa: CASSEGTSEKLFF
CDR3nt: TGTGCCAGCAGTGAGGGGACAAGTGAAAAACTGTTTTTT
abundance: -
v_gene: TRBV25-1
d_gene: -
len: 13
j_gene: TRBJ1-4

CDR3aa: CASSLLAGGGEQYF
CDR3nt: TGTGCCAGCAGCTTATTGGCAGGTGGTGGCGAGCAGTACTTC
abundance: -
v_gene: TRBV7-6
d_gene: -
len: 14
j_gene: TRBJ2-7

CDR3aa: CSAGTGVTYEQYF
CDR3nt: TGCAGCGCCGGGACAGGGGTGACCTACGAGCAGTACTTC
abundance: -
v_gene: TRBV29-1
d_gene: TRBD1
len: 13
j_gene: TRBJ2-7

CDR3aa: CASSIAGMGGYTF
CDR3nt: TGTGCCAGTAGTATCGCAGGGATGGGAGGCTACACCTTC
abundance: -
v_gene: TRBV19
d_gene: -
len: 13
j_gene: TRBJ1-2

CDR3aa: CASSYSGQGPDTQYF
CDR3nt: TGTGCCAGCAGTTACAGCGGACAGGGGCCAGATACGCAGTATTTT
abundance: -
v_gene: TRBV6-6
d_gene: TRBD1
len: 15
j_gene: TRBJ2-3

CDR3aa: CASSPRGGFEQFF
CDR3nt: TGTGCCAGCTCCCCGCGGGGGGGCTTCGAGCAGTTCTTC
abundance: -
v_gene: TRBV18
d_gene: TRBD2
len: 13
j_gene: TRBJ2-1

CDR3aa: CASSESAVNQPQHF
CDR3nt: TGTGCCAGCAGTGAATCGGCTGTAAATCAGCCCCAGCATTTT
abundance: -
v_gene: TRBV6-1
d_gene: -
len: 14
j_gene: TRBJ1-5

CDR3aa: CASSEVGTGDTEAFF
CDR3nt: TGTGCCAGCAGTGAGGTCGGGACAGGGGACACTGAAGCTTTCTTT
abundance: -
v_gene: TRBV6-1
d_gene: TRBD1
len: 15
j_gene: TRBJ1-1

CDR3aa: CASSFGQGSTGELFF
CDR3nt: TGTGCCAGCAGCTTCGGACAGGGGAGCACCGGGGAGCTGTTTTTT
abundance: once
v_gene: TRBV7-2
d_gene: TRBD1
len: 15
j_gene: TRBJ2-2

CDR3aa: CASSQLDRDEKLFF
CDR3nt: TGTGCCAGCAGCCAACTGGACAGGGACGAAAAACTGTTTTTT
abundance: -
v_gene: TRBV14
d_gene: TRBD1
len: 14
j_gene: TRBJ1-4

CDR3aa: CASSGYRDAQPQHF
CDR3nt: TGTGCCAGCAGTGGATACAGGGATGCTCAGCCCCAGCATTTT
abundance: -
v_gene: TRBV25-1
d_gene: -
len: 14
j_gene: TRBJ1-5

CDR3aa: CAWSTLGSENTEAFF
CDR3nt: TGTGCCTGGAGTACTCTTGGGTCGGAAAACACTGAAGCTTTCTTT
abundance: -
v_gene: TRBV30
d_gene: -
len: 15
j_gene: TRBJ1-1

CDR3aa: CASSVAGQQYGYTF
CDR3nt: TGTGCCAGCAGCGTAGCAGGACAGCAGTATGGCTACACCTTC
abundance: -
v_gene: TRBV9
d_gene: -
len: 14
j_gene: TRBJ1-2

CDR3aa: CASSHLGGAGNTIYF
CDR3nt: TGTGCCAGCAGCCACTTGGGGGGAGCGGGAAACACCATATATTTT
abundance: -
v_gene: TRBV11-2
d_gene: -
len: 15
j_gene: TRBJ1-3

CDR3aa: CASRGTGGSIQYF
CDR3nt: TGTGCCAGTAGGGGGACAGGGGGTTCGATTCAGTACTTC
abundance: -
v_gene: TRBV19
d_gene: TRBD1
len: 13
j_gene: TRBJ2-4

CDR3aa: CASSLLTSGGYTDTQYF
CDR3nt: TGTGCCAGCAGCTTATTGACTAGCGGGGGATACACAGATACGCAGTATTTT
abundance: -
v_gene: TRBV7-9
d_gene: TRBD2
len: 17
j_gene: TRBJ2-3

CDR3aa: CASEPVGGSYLNQPQHF
CDR3nt: TGTGCCAGCGAACCTGTCGGGGGCAGCTACCTAAATCAGCCCCAGCATTTT
abundance: once
v_gene: TRBV28
d_gene: -
len: 17
j_gene: TRBJ1-5

CDR3aa: CASSFLSQGGEQFF
CDR3nt: TGTGCCAGCAGTTTCCTTTCACAGGGAGGCGAGCAGTTCTTC
abundance: -
v_gene: TRBV27
d_gene: -
len: 14
j_gene: TRBJ2-1

CDR3aa: CASSLEEGTVPTDTQYF
CDR3nt: TGTGCCAGCAGCTTAGAAGAGGGGACCGTTCCCACAGATACGCAGTATTTT
abundance: -
v_gene: TRBV13
d_gene: -
len: 17
j_gene: TRBJ2-3

CDR3aa: CSVGGLAGSQGTGELFF
CDR3nt: TGCAGCGTTGGGGGACTAGCGGGGTCTCAGGGCACCGGGGAGCTGTTTTTT
abundance: -
v_gene: TRBV29-1
d_gene: TRBD2
len: 17
j_gene: TRBJ2-2

CDR3aa: CASSPRRRYQETQYF
CDR3nt: TGTGCCAGCTCACCACGACGTCGGTACCAAGAGACCCAGTACTTC
abundance: -
v_gene: TRBV18
d_gene: -
len: 15
j_gene: TRBJ2-5

CDR3aa: CASTTPDSYNEQFF
CDR3nt: TGTGCCAGCACCACCCCTGACTCCTACAATGAGCAGTTCTTC
abundance: -
v_gene: TRBV13
d_gene: -
len: 14
j_gene: TRBJ2-1

CDR3aa: CASSVGPAGLTDTQYF
CDR3nt: TGTGCCAGCAGCGTGGGACCAGCGGGGTTAACAGATACGCAGTATTTT
abundance: -
v_gene: TRBV9
d_gene: TRBD2
len: 16
j_gene: TRBJ2-3

CDR3aa: CASSHETGWGTEAFF
CDR3nt: TGCGCCAGCAGCCACGAAACAGGGTGGGGAACTGAAGCTTTCTTT
abundance: -
v_gene: TRBV4-1
d_gene: -
len: 15
j_gene: TRBJ1-1

CDR3aa: CAWSAAGPEKFPDTQYF
CDR3nt: TGTGCCTGGAGTGCTGCCGGGCCTGAAAAATTCCCAGATACGCAGTATTTT
abundance: -
v_gene: TRBV30
d_gene: -
len: 17
j_gene: TRBJ2-3

CDR3aa: CASSNRPFTDTQYF
CDR3nt: TGTGCCAGCAGCAACCGACCTTTCACAGATACGCAGTATTTT
abundance: -
v_gene: TRBV9
d_gene: -
len: 14
j_gene: TRBJ2-3

CDR3aa: CASSEIRAAGNTEAFF
CDR3nt: TGTGCCAGCAGTGAGATTCGCGCGGCGGGGAACACTGAAGCTTTCTTT
abundance: -
v_gene: TRBV6-1
d_gene: -
len: 16
j_gene: TRBJ1-1

CDR3aa: CASSLEVSIPEAFF
CDR3nt: TGTGCCAGCAGCTTAGAGGTCAGTATCCCTGAAGCTTTCTTT
abundance: -
v_gene: TRBV7-2
d_gene: -
len: 14
j_gene: TRBJ1-1

CDR3aa: CASSFDRYTIYF
CDR3nt: TGTGCCAGCAGTTTTGATAGGTACACCATATATTTT
abundance: once
v_gene: TRBV6-5
d_gene: -
len: 12
j_gene: TRBJ1-3

CDR3aa: CASSLEGQGVFSPLHF
CDR3nt: TGTGCCAGCAGCTTAGAAGGACAGGGAGTTTTCTCACCCCTCCACTTT
abundance: -
v_gene: TRBV11-2
d_gene: TRBD1
len: 16
j_gene: TRBJ1-6

CDR3aa: CASSLSRQGVGGELFF
CDR3nt: TGTGCCAGCAGTTTATCCCGACAGGGTGTGGGCGGGGAGCTGTTTTTT
abundance: -
v_gene: TRBV27
d_gene: TRBD1
len: 16
j_gene: TRBJ2-2

CDR3aa: CASSWGQGIGEQYF
CDR3nt: TGTGCCAGCAGTTGGGGACAGGGAATTGGTGAGCAGTACTTC
abundance: -
v_gene: TRBV6-5
d_gene: TRBD1
len: 14
j_gene: TRBJ2-7

CDR3aa: CASRTLQGRAEAFF
CDR3nt: TGTGCCAGCAGGACTCTACAGGGGCGCGCTGAAGCTTTCTTT
abundance: -
v_gene: TRBV25-1
d_gene: TRBD1
len: 14
j_gene: TRBJ1-1

CDR3aa: CARTLAGGEKLFF
CDR3nt: TGCGCCAGGACCCTCGCCGGTGGGGAAAAACTGTTTTTT
abundance: -
v_gene: TRBV23-1
d_gene: -
len: 13
j_gene: TRBJ1-4

CDR3aa: CASSLGQGGQPQHF
CDR3nt: TGTGCCAGCAGCCTAGGACAGGGAGGCCAGCCCCAGCATTTT
abundance: -
v_gene: TRBV27
d_gene: TRBD1
len: 14
j_gene: TRBJ1-5

CDR3aa: CASSPGLAVSYEQYF
CDR3nt: TGTGCCAGCTCACCCGGACTAGCGGTTTCCTACGAGCAGTACTTC
abundance: once
v_gene: TRBV18
d_gene: TRBD2
len: 15
j_gene: TRBJ2-7

CDR3aa: CASSDAGFYPEAFF
CDR3nt: TGTGCCAGCAGTGATGCCGGCTTTTACCCTGAAGCTTTCTTT
abundance: once
v_gene: TRBV2
d_gene: -
len: 14
j_gene: TRBJ1-1